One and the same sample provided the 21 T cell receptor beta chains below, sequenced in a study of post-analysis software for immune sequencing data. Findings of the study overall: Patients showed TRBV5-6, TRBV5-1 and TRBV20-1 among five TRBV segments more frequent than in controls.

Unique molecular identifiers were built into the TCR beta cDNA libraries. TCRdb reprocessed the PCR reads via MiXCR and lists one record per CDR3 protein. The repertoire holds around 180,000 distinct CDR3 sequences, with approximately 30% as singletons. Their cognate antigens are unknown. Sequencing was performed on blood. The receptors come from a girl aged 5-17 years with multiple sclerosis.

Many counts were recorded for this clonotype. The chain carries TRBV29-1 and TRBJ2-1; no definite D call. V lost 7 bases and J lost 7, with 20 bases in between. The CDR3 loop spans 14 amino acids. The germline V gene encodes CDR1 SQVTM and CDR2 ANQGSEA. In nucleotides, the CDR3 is TGCAGCGCCGATCTCCCGCGTGGGTTGAATGAGCAGTTCTTC. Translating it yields CSADLPRGLNEQFF.

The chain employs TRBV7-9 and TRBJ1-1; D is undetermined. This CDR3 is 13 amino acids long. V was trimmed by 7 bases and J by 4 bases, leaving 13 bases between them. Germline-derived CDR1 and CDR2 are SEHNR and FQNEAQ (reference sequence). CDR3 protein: CASNPDWPTEAFF. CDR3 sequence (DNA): TGTGCCAGCAACCCCGACTGGCCCACTGAAGCTTTCTTT.

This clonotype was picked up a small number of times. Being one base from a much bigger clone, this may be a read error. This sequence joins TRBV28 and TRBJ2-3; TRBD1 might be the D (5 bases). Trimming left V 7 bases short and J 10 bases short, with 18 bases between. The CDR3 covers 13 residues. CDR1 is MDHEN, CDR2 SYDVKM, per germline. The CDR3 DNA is TGTGCCAGCACAGGGCCCAACGAAGCTGCGCAGTATTTT. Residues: CASTGPNEAAQYF.

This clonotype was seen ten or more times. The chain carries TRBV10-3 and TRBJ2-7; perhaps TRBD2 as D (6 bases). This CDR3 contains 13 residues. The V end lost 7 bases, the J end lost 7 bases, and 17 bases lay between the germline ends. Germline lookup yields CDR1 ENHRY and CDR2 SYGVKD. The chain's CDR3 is CAIKAPGRAEQYF. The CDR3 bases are TGTGCCATCAAGGCCCCCGGGAGAGCTGAGCAGTACTTC.

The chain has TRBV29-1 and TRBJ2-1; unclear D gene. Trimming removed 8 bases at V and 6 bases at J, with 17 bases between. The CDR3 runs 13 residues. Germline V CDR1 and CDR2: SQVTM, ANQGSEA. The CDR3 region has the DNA TGCAGCACCCGCGGTGGAATAAGCAATGAGCAGTTCTTC. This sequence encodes CSTRGGISNEQFF.

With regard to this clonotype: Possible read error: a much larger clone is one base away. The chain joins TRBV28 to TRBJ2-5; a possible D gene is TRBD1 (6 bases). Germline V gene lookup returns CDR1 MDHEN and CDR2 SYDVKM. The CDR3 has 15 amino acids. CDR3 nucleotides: TGTGCCAGCAGTTCCCAGGACAGAACCCAAGAGCCCCAGTACTTC. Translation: CASSSQDRTQEPQYF. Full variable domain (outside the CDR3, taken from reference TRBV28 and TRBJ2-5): DVKVTQSSRYLVKRTGEKVFLECVQDMDHENMFWYRQDPGLGLRLIYFSYDVKMKEKGDIPEGYSVSREKKERFSLILESASTNQTSMYLCASSSQDRTQEPQYFGPGTRLLVL.

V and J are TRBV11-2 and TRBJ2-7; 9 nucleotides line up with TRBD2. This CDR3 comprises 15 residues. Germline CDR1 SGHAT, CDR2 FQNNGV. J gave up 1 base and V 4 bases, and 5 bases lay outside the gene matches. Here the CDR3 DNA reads TGTGCCAGCAGCTCCGGCAGCGGGAGGTCCTACGAGCAGTACTTC. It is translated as CASSSGSGRSYEQYF.

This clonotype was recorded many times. The CDR3 spells CASSWAGEFFSDTQYF. CDR3 sequence (DNA): TGCGCCAGCAGCTGGGCCGGGGAGTTCTTTTCGGATACGCAGTATTTT. The V and J genes are TRBV4-1 and TRBJ2-3; tentative D call: TRBD2 (5 bases). V was cut by 5 bases and J by 6 bases, with 21 bases left in between. The CDR3 is made up of 16 amino acids. CDR1 and CDR2 from the germline V gene are MGHRA and YSYEKL.

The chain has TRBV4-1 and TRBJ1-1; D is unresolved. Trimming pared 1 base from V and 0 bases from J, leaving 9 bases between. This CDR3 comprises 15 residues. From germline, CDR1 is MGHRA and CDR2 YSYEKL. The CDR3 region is CASSQGVGVNTEAFF. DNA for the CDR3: TGCGCCAGCAGCCAAGGAGTTGGGGTGAACACTGAAGCTTTCTTT.

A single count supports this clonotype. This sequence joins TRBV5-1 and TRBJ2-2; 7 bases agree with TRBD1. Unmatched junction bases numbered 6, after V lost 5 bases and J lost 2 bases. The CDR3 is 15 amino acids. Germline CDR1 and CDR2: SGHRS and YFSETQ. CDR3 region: CASRPGQTNTGELFF. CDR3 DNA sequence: TGCGCCAGCAGGCCGGGACAGACTAACACCGGGGAGCTGTTTTTT.

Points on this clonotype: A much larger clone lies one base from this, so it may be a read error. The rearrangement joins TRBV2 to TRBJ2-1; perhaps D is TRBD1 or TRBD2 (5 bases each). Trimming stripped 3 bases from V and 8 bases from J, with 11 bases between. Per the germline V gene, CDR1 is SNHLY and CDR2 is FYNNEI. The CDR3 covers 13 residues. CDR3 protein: CASSERRGHEQFF. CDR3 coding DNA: TGTGCCAGCAGTGAGAGACGGGGACATGAGCAGTTCTTC.

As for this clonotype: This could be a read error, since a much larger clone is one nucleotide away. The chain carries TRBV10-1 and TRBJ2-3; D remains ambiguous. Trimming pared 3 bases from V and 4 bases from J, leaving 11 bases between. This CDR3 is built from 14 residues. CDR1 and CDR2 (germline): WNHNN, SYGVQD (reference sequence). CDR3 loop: CASSEKGSPDTQYF. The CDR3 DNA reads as TGCGCCAGCAGTGAAAAGGGATCCCCAGATACGCAGTATTTT.

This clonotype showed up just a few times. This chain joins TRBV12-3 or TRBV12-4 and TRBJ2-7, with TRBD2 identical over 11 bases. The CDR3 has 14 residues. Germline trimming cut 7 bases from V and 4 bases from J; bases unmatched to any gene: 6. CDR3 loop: CASTASGRLYEQYF. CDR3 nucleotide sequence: TGTGCCAGCACCGCTAGCGGGAGGCTTTACGAGCAGTACTTC.

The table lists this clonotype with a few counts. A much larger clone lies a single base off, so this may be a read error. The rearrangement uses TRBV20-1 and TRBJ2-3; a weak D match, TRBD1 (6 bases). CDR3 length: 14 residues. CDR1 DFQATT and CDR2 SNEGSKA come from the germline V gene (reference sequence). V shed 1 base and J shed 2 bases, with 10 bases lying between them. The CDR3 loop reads CSARGSGATDTQYF. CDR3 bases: TGCAGTGCTAGAGGTTCAGGGGCCACAGATACGCAGTATTTT.

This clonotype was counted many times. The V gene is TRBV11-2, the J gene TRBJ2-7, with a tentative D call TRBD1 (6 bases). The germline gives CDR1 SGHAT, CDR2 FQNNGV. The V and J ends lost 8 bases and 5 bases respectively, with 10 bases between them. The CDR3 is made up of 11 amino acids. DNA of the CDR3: TGTGCCAGCCACAGGGACCACGAGCAGTACTTC. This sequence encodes CASHRDHEQYF.

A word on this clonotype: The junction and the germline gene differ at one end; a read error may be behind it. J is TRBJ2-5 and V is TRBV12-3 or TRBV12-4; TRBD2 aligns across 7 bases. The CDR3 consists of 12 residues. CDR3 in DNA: TGTGCCAGCGGGGGGGGGAAAGAGGCCCAGTACTTC. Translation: CASGGGKEAQYF.

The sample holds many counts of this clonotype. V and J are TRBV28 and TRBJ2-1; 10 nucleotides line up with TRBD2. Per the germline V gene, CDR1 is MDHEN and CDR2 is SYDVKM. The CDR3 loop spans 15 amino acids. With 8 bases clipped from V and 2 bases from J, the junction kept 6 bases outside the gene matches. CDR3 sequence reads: CASSTAGGAYNEQFF. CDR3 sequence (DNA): TGTGCCAGCTCTACAGCGGGGGGGGCCTACAATGAGCAGTTCTTC.

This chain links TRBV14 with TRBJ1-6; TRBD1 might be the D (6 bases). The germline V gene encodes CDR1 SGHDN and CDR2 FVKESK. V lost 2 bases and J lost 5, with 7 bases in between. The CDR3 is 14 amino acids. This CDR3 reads CASSQRQDNSPLHF. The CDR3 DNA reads TGTGCCAGCAGCCAAAGACAGGATAATTCACCCCTCCACTTT.

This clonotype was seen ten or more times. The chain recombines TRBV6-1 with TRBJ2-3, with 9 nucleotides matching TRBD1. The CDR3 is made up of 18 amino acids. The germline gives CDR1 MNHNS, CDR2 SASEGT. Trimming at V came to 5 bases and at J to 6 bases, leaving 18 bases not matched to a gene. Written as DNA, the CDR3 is TGTGCCAGCAGTAGGAGGGTGATAGGACAGGGGTTCGGGGATACGCAGTATTTT. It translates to CASSRRVIGQGFGDTQYF.

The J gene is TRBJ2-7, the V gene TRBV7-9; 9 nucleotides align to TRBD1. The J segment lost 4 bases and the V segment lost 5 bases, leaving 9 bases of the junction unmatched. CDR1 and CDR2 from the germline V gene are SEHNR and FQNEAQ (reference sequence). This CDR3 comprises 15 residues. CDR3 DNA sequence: TGTGCCAGCAGCCTCGCACAGGGGGCTGAGTACGAGCAGTACTTC. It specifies CASSLAQGAEYEQYF.

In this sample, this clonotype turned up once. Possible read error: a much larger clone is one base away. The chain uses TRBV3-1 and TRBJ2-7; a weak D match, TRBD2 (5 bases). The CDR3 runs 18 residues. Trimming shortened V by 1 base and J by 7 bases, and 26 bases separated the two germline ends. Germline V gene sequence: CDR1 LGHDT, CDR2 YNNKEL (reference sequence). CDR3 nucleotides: TGTGCCAGCAGCCAAGGGGTGTGGAGCGGCGAACTCTACAATGAGCAGTACTTC. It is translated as CASSQGVWSGELYNEQYF.